The following is a T cell receptor gamma chain sequence with its context. By share, this clone ranks as medium-sized (0.01 to 0.1%). The antigen this receptor binds is unknown. Within one base of it there is no much larger clone, and no base qualities were kept. The sample has other DNA sequences that encode this CDR3 too. The sample is drawn from a study of Vδ1+ human thymocytes (dated by TCRdb to between 2017 and 2018). About the study as a whole: As a data resource, the study described the mRNA-level TRG and TRD CDR3 repertoires found in highly purified Vdelta1+ thymocytes taken from young children. Validation of the multiplex-based CDR3 amplicon strategy against 5'RACE-based CDR3 amplicon generation methods had been performed previously. What the study reported, not specific to this receptor: In contrast to oligoclonal peripheral blood repertoires, thymic TRG and TRD repertoires appeared to be highly polyclonal with Gaussian CDR3 length distributions. Because no clustering by age or sex was seen, donors were not stratified by age or sex in the analyses. Roughly a fifth of thymic TRD sequences were found to be Vdelta2 (and few were Vdelta3) despite high sort purity, in contrast to peripheral blood Vdelta1+ controls. Numerous TRG clonotypes were shared among donors (up to roughly 7x10^3), while TRD repertoires were essentially private (a maximum of roughly 120 shared). Because unexpected Vdelta2 sequences could lead to misinterpretation of bulk repertoire data, the authors recommended using highly purified populations and validating at the single-cell level.

Thymic samples were depleted of alphabeta T cells, then CD3+ TCRVdelta1+ TCRVdelta2- thymocytes were FACS-sorted. Sorted Vdelta1+ thymocyte purity ranged from roughly 98% to 99.6%. The thymic specimens were obtained from 7 or 8 paediatric patients, aged about 5 days to 17 months, who were having corrective cardiac surgery. The thymic tissue was dispersed, and mononuclear cells were isolated using a Histopaque-1077 density gradient. For staining, the antibodies used were anti-TCRVdelta1 clone TS8.2, anti-TCRVdelta2 clone B6, anti-CD3 clone HIT3a and anti-TCRalphabeta clone IP26. RNA was isolated using the RNeasy mini kit, and reverse transcription was performed with Superscript III. CDR3 amplicons were generated by multiplex PCR with pooled V-gene forward primers and a constant-region reverse primer carrying Illumina adaptor overhangs. Amplicons were gel-purified, then indexed with Nextera index primers over eight extra PCR cycles and purified with AMPure XP beads. The libraries were sequenced on an Illumina MiSeq using paired-end 250 bp reads, dual indexing and a 20% PhiX spike-in. From the authors' description of their analysis: FastQC was used to check read quality, and ea-utils fastq-join was used to merge TRG read pairs. IMGT/HighV-QUEST was used to annotate sequences, retaining only productive sequences with an unambiguous V-gene assignment, and each clonotype was defined by an identical CDR3 sequence. Downstream analysis used VDJtools 1.1.1, tcR 2.2.3, Treemap and vegan Shannon diversity in R 3.4.4. Clones were re-identified by TCRdb from the public reads with CATT, and rows with the same DNA were merged. The V and J calls, along with clone size, are taken from TCRdb and not from the paper's own processing. In this sample the table shows over 25,000 gamma-chain clones, over 15% of which occur a single time. Of the sample, less than 2% falls within the top ten clones.

The CDR3 runs 13 amino acids, cysteine and phenylalanine included. Here the CDR3 DNA is all that survives: 39 bases in frame from base 1. Looking up the germline V gene (reference sequence) yields CDR1 VTNTFY and CDR2 YDVSTARD. At the junction V is shortened by 0 bases and J by 7 bases; bases outside the gene matches: 6. The chain employs TRGV3 and TRGJ1 or TRGJ2. Sequencing used Vdelta1+ gamma-delta thymocytes from the thymus. The cell subset or site label here, explained by the study, means: FACS-sorted CD3+ TCRalphabeta- TCRVdelta1+ TCRVdelta2- thymocytes. This clonotype was obtained from a boy younger than two who had congenital heart surgery. The encoded CDR3 is CATWDRPRYKKLF. The DNA is as follows: TGTGCCACCTGGGACAGGCCGAGGTATAAGAAACTCTTT.